These 27 T cell receptor beta chains were all obtained from the same sample, sequenced in a study of long-term antiretroviral therapy in people with HIV. Investigators performed immunoSEQ version v3.0 at survey level. The method was immunoSEQ multiplex PCR; TCRdb's version includes in-frame clones alone and lacks a portion of them. There are about 33,000 clones in the sample; 65% to 80% occur only once, and roughly 7.1% lies in the top ten. Sequenced material: unsorted PBMCs, taken 2 years after starting antiretroviral therapy. These receptors originate from a woman aged 50 to 60 with HIV.

The chain links TRBV6-1 to TRBJ2-6; D is undetermined. V shed 4 bases and J shed 0 bases, with 7 bases lying between them. CDR1 and CDR2 from the germline V gene are MNHNS and SASEGT. This CDR3 spans 15 amino acids. The CDR3 DNA reads as TGTGCCAGCAGTGCTCTTAACTCTGGGGCCAACGTCCTGACTTTC. Translating gives CASSALNSGANVLTF.

The chain carries TRBV5-4 and TRBJ1-3; no firm D call. The CDR3 length is 15 residues. Trimming cost V 4 bases and J 0 bases, with 11 bases left between them. Looked up from germline, CDR1 is SGHNT and CDR2 is YYREEE (reference sequence). The CDR3 sequence: CASSHGLSSGNTIYF. CDR3 DNA sequence: TGTGCCAGCAGCCACGGACTGAGCTCTGGAAACACCATATATTTT.

A few counts support this clone. This chain joins TRBV6-5 and TRBJ2-7; a weak D match, TRBD1 (5 bases). This CDR3 is built from 11 residues. Trimming took 6 bases from V and 5 from J, leaving 8 bases between them. The germline V gene has CDR1 MNHEY and CDR2 SVGAGI. The CDR3 DNA sequence: TGTGCCAGCAGGCAGGGTCACGAGCAGTACTTC. Translated: CASRQGHEQYF.

The chain couples TRBV7-6 to TRBJ1-6, with TRBD1 identical over 7 bases. CDR1 is SGHVS and CDR2 is FNYEAQ in the germline V gene. The CDR3 is 17 residues long. With V trimmed by 3 bases and J by 6 bases, 11 bases remained unmatched. The CDR3 region has the DNA TGTGCCAGCAGCTTTAAGCCAACAGGGGCAGCTAATTCACCCCTCCACTTT. Amino acids: CASSFKPTGAANSPLHF.

V and J are TRBV7-7 and TRBJ2-2, with a possible D match to TRBD1 (6 bases). V lost 5 bases and J 0 bases, leaving 13 bases between the germline ends. The V gene's germline CDR1 is SSHAT and CDR2 FNYEAQ (reference sequence). The CDR3 length is 16 residues. The DNA of the CDR3 is TGTGCCAGCAGCCATGCCTGGACAGCGAACACCGGGGAGCTGTTTTTT. Residues: CASSHAWTANTGELFF.

The chain is built from TRBV7-2 and TRBJ2-2, with TRBD1 identical over 9 bases. The trim removed 5 bases at V and 6 bases at J, leaving 10 bases unmatched. The germline gives CDR1 SGHTA, CDR2 FQGNSA. This CDR3 is built from 16 residues. DNA for the CDR3: TGTGCCAGCAGCAAAACCGGGACAGGGACACCCGGGGAGCTGTTTTTT. Amino acid sequence: CASSKTGTGTPGELFF.

This clone was observed a few times. The chain has TRBV19 and TRBJ2-3; D perhaps matches TRBD2 (5 bases). Germline V lookup: CDR1 LNHDA, CDR2 SQIVND (reference sequence). Between the trimmed V and J ends, which lost 8 bases and 5 bases, there was a span of 5 bases. The CDR3 is 10 residues long. CDR3 loop: CASAGDTQYF. CDR3 nucleotides: TGTGCCAGTGCGGGAGATACGCAGTATTTT.

This clone appeared a few times. The chain carries TRBV10-3 and TRBJ1-6; TRBD1 agrees at 8 bases. This CDR3 spans 14 amino acids. V lost 3 bases to trimming and J lost 10 bases; unmatched junction nucleotides: 5. The germline V gene has CDR1 ENHRY and CDR2 SYGVKD. DNA for the CDR3: TGTGCCATCAGTGACAGGGGGCAGGAATCACCCCTCCACTTT. As protein: CAISDRGQESPLHF.

This rearrangement joins TRBV29-1 to TRBJ2-5; 11 bases align to TRBD2. Trimming at V came to 6 bases and at J to 4 bases, leaving 4 bases not matched to a gene. Germline CDR1 SQVTM, CDR2 ANQGSEA. The CDR3 consists of 13 residues. CDR3 region: CSVLAGGPETQYF. CDR3 nucleotide sequence: TGCAGCGTGTTAGCGGGGGGGCCAGAGACCCAGTACTTC.

The V call is TRBV2, the J call TRBJ1-6; a possible D gene is TRBD1 (5 bases). V was cut by 10 bases and J by 0 bases, with 19 bases left in between. This CDR3 has 17 amino acids. Germline-derived CDR1 and CDR2 are SNHLY and FYNNEI. CDR3 DNA: TGTGCCACCCTGAAAACGTTGGGGGGCTCCTATAATTCACCCCTCCACTTT. Translating it yields CATLKTLGGSYNSPLHF.

The chain carries TRBV7-8 and TRBJ2-3; D remains unclear. The CDR3 loop spans 12 amino acids. With 5 bases removed from V and 6 bases from J, the gap between germline ends came to 9 bases. Germline V gene sequence: CDR1 SGHVS, CDR2 FQNEAQ. CDR3 protein: CASSPPGDTQYF. CDR3 in DNA: TGTGCCAGCAGCCCTCCCGGGGATACGCAGTATTTT.

This chain links TRBV27 with TRBJ2-7, with D possibly being TRBD1 (5 bases). Between the trimmed V and J ends, which lost 3 bases and 2 bases, there was a span of 17 bases. Germline V gene data show CDR1 as MNHEY and CDR2 as SMNVEV (reference sequence). CDR3 length: 16 residues. CDR3 in amino acids: CASSFSRAGYAYEQYF. CDR3 coding DNA: TGTGCCAGCAGTTTTAGCAGGGCAGGGTACGCCTACGAGCAGTACTTC.

This chain joins TRBV7-2 and TRBJ2-7, with D possibly being TRBD1 or TRBD2 (5 bases each). Trimming shortened V by 6 bases and J by 0 bases, and 15 bases separated the two germline ends. This CDR3 comprises 15 residues. The germline V gene encodes CDR1 SGHTA and CDR2 FQGNSA. CDR3 in DNA: TGTGCCAGCAGTTTGGGACCGAAAAGCTCCTACGAGCAGTACGTC. Its translation: CASSLGPKSSYEQYV.

This sequence joins TRBV4-1 and TRBJ2-7; D not certain. The ends were cut back, 4 bases at V and 2 bases at J, with 15 bases in the middle. The CDR3 sequence is 15 residues long. From germline, CDR1 is MGHRA and CDR2 YSYEKL. CDR3 DNA sequence: TGCGCCAGCAGCCCCTACTTCCTTCCACCCTACGAGCAGTACTTC. This codes for CASSPYFLPPYEQYF.

CDR3 amino acids: CASRSGANYGYTF. CDR3 bases: TGTGCCAGCAGGAGCGGGGCTAACTATGGCTACACCTTC. V is TRBV5-6 and J is TRBJ1-2; D not resolved. Trimming cost V 5 bases and J 0 bases, with 8 bases left between them. CDR3 length equals 13 residues. The V gene's germline CDR1 is SGHDT and CDR2 YYEEEE.

V usage is TRBV30 and J usage is TRBJ2-3, with D unclear. The CDR3 loop spans 13 amino acids. The germline V gene encodes CDR1 GTSNPN and CDR2 SVGIG (reference sequence). Trimming pared 0 bases from V and 5 bases from J, leaving 9 bases between. The CDR3 spells CAWSVAGRDTQYF. Here the CDR3 DNA reads TGTGCCTGGAGTGTGGCCGGCAGAGATACGCAGTATTTT. The full variable domain, rest sourced from reference TRBV30 and TRBJ2-3, is SQTIHQWPATLVQPVGSPLSLECTVEGTSNPNLYWYRQAAGRGLQLLFYSVGIGQISSEVPQNLSASRPQDRQFILSSKKLLLSDSGFYLCAWSVAGRDTQYFGPGTRLTVL.

This chain links TRBV5-1 with TRBJ1-6, with 7 bases aligning to TRBD1. The CDR3 is made up of 15 amino acids. CDR1 is SGHRS and CDR2 is YFSETQ in the germline V gene. The V and J ends lost 0 bases and 9 bases, in that order; junction bases with no gene match: 6. The CDR3 DNA reads as TGCGCCAGCAGCTTGGAAGGGGGCGGAGGTTCACCCCTCCACTTT. Translated, it gives CASSLEGGGGSPLHF.

This sequence joins TRBV4-1 and TRBJ2-7; 7 nucleotides agree with TRBD2. Germline V gives CDR1 MGHRA, CDR2 YSYEKL. Germline trimming cut 0 bases from V and 3 bases from J; bases unmatched to any gene: 8. The CDR3 extends over 16 amino acids. The CDR3 loop is CASSQDGELASYEQYF. CDR3 DNA: TGCGCCAGCAGCCAAGATGGGGAACTAGCGAGCTACGAGCAGTACTTC.

J is TRBJ1-6 and V is TRBV5-6; D gene ambiguous. The germline V gene encodes CDR1 SGHDT and CDR2 YYEEEE. V dropped 0 bases and J dropped 5 bases, with 9 bases sitting between them. There are 15 residues in the CDR3. CDR3 nucleotide sequence: TGTGCCAGCAGCTTGGGCTCACTTAATAATTCACCCCTCCACTTT. Amino acid sequence: CASSLGSLNNSPLHF.

The V and J genes are TRBV30 and TRBJ1-1; unclear D gene. The CDR3 totals 12 residues. V shed 0 bases and J shed 2 bases, with 4 bases lying between them. CDR1 is GTSNPN, CDR2 SVGIG, per germline (reference sequence). The CDR3, as DNA: TGTGCCTGGAGTGTACCTAACACTGAAGCTTTCTTT. This gives the protein CAWSVPNTEAFF.

This clone has a handful of counts. The rearrangement links TRBV27 to TRBJ1-6, with 7 bases matching TRBD1. Unmatched junction bases numbered 6, after V lost 5 bases and J lost 8 bases. In germline, CDR1 is MNHEY, CDR2 SMNVEV (reference sequence). This CDR3 is built from 14 residues. The chain's CDR3 is CASSPRQGDSPLHF. CDR3 DNA: TGTGCCAGCAGTCCACGACAGGGTGATTCACCCCTCCACTTT.

This chain joins TRBV5-1 and TRBJ2-5; 7 bases are a match to TRBD1. V dropped 0 bases and J dropped 2; count of bases not matched to a gene: 4. CDR3 length: 15 residues. The germline V gene has CDR1 SGHRS and CDR2 YFSETQ. Here the CDR3 reads CASSLGQGVQETQYF. CDR3 coding DNA: TGCGCCAGCAGCTTGGGACAGGGTGTACAAGAGACCCAGTACTTC.

This clone was recorded a few times. The gene calls are TRBV6-1 and TRBJ1-6; no clear D. Trimming stripped 4 bases from V and 7 bases from J, with 8 bases between. CDR1 and CDR2 from the germline V gene are MNHNS and SASEGT. There are 13 residues in the CDR3. The CDR3 coding sequence is TGTGCCAGCAGTGCAAGGGAAAATTCACCCCTCCACTTT. It translates to CASSARENSPLHF.

The chain has TRBV6-5 and TRBJ2-3, with TRBD2 identical over 7 bases. Germline V CDR1 and CDR2: MNHEY, SVGAGI. The CDR3 runs 11 residues. V shed 5 bases and J 11 bases; nucleotides not matched to a gene: 4. CDR3 in DNA: TGTGCCAGCAGTCTTGGGGGGGTGCAGTATTTT. Its translation is CASSLGGVQYF.

V and J are TRBV7-9 and TRBJ2-2; 8 bases map to TRBD2. V lost 4 bases and J lost 6; bases outside the gene matches: 13. The CDR3 spans 17 residues. Germline V CDR1 and CDR2: SEHNR, FQNEAQ (reference sequence). CDR3 in amino acids: CASSSTGGPGWPGELFF. In DNA form, the CDR3 reads TGTGCCAGCAGCTCGACGGGGGGGCCGGGGTGGCCCGGGGAGCTGTTTTTT.

CDR3 region: CSVLQVPGELFF. The DNA for the CDR3 is TGCAGCGTACTACAGGTGCCCGGGGAGCTGTTTTTT. This chain connects TRBV29-1 to TRBJ2-2; possibly TRBD1 for D (5 bases). The CDR3 consists of 12 residues. Trimming removed 6 bases from V and 6 bases from J, with 11 bases in between. Per germline, CDR1 SQVTM and CDR2 ANQGSEA.

This chain uses TRBV30 with TRBJ1-5; unclear D gene. Trimming cost V 3 bases and J 2 bases, with 14 bases left between them. Germline V gives CDR1 GTSNPN, CDR2 SVGIG (reference sequence). The CDR3 contains 15 residues. This CDR3 reads CAWSPPNRGNQPQHF. The CDR3 region has the DNA TGTGCCTGGAGCCCACCCAATAGGGGCAATCAGCCCCAGCATTTT.